Shown below are 6 T cell receptor beta chains from a single sample sequenced in a study of shared clonotypes between healthy human individuals. Using immunoSEQ multiplex PCR, the repertoire was profiled, and TCRdb retains in-frame clones only, with some absent. This sample yields roughly 680,000 clones, of which 55% to 75% are seen a single time; approximately 1.8% belongs to the top ten. Sequenced: memory CD4+ T cells sorted from blood. Indicated subset: CD45RA-negative fraction. These TCRs come from a woman in her twenties or thirties in good health.

Here the CDR3 DNA reads TGTGCCTCCCGGCCGCACAGCTCCTACGAGCAGTACTTC. Protein product: CASRPHSSYEQYF. V and J are TRBV19 and TRBJ2-7, with no clear D. With 11 bases removed from V and 0 bases from J, the gap between germline ends came to 14 bases. The CDR3 loop spans 13 amino acids. Germline CDR1 and CDR2: LNHDA and SQIVND (reference sequence).

This sequence joins TRBV4-1 and TRBJ1-2, with no clear D. Germline CDR1 reads MGHRA; CDR2 reads YSYEKL. The CDR3 extends over 13 amino acids. V was shortened by 4 bases and J by 8 bases, with 14 bases between the two germline ends. The CDR3 DNA reads TGCGCCAGCAGCCTTTTGATGGCAGAAGGCTACACCTTC. Protein sequence: CASSLLMAEGYTF.

The V call is TRBV6-4, the J call TRBJ2-7, with 7 bases lining up with TRBD1. Germline CDR1 is MRHNA and CDR2 is SNTAGT. This CDR3 region has 13 residues. V gave up 7 bases and J gave up 4 bases; unmatched junction bases: 7. Here the CDR3 DNA reads TGTGCCAGCATTTGGCAGGGGGAATACGAGCAGTACTTC. Translated, it gives CASIWQGEYEQYF.

V is TRBV5-1 and J is TRBJ1-1, with D unresolved. The germline V gene encodes CDR1 SGHRS and CDR2 YFSETQ. There are 13 residues in the CDR3. The V end was cut by 6 bases, the J end by 0 bases, with 9 bases between. DNA for the CDR3: TGCGCCAGCAAGAATAGCGTGAACACTGAAGCTTTCTTT. Its protein product is CASKNSVNTEAFF.

The V and J genes are TRBV5-1 and TRBJ2-5, with a tentative D call TRBD2 (6 bases). The assigned J gene may be wrong: the sequence end matches TRBJ2-7 better. Germline lookup yields CDR1 SGHRS and CDR2 YFSETQ. The CDR3 loop spans 16 amino acids. The CDR3 protein is CASSLRRGPPSYEQYF. The CDR3 DNA is TGCGCCAGCAGCTTGCGGCGGGGACCCCCTTCTTACGAGCAGTACTTC.

Regarding this clone: An end of the junction does not agree with germline; a read error may underlie this. The V gene is TRBV6-1, the J gene TRBJ2-1; D is unresolved. The CDR3 spans 15 residues. Germline V gene lookup returns CDR1 MNHNS and CDR2 SASEGT. CDR3 residues: CASSESGPRINAQFF. The CDR3, as DNA: TGTGCCAGCAGTGAATCCGGGCCCCGGATCAATGCGCAGTTCTTC.